The 10 T cell receptor beta chains below were found in one sample sequenced in a study of human T cells and chemical hapten exposure. Using its own MiXCR run on the RACE reads, TCRdb lists one record per CDR3 protein. The table lists 95,000 to 150,000 distinct CDR3 sequences, roughly an eighth of them singletons. Specified time point: patch test 1, 2 weeks after DPC sensitization. The treatment denotes: therapeutic diphenylcyclopropenone sensitization with weekly scalp DPC. The sequencing here drew on whole blood, taken in connection with sensitization to the hapten diphenylcyclopropenone (DPC). Receptors originate from a man between 18 and 35 years old with alopecia areata. Some clones in this sample may be carry-over from other donors' samples.

The chain is built from TRBV12-3 or TRBV12-4 and TRBJ2-5; TRBD2 might be the D (6 bases). The ends were cut back, 3 bases at V and 5 bases at J, with 10 bases in the middle. CDR3 length: 13 amino acids. The CDR3 coding sequence is TGTGCCAGCAGTTTTAGACTAGGGGAGACCCAGTACTTC. Protein product: CASSFRLGETQYF.

In this sample, this clonotype turned up a few times. V is TRBV7-9 and J is TRBJ1-4, with a weak D call TRBD1 (5 bases). The CDR3 sequence is 14 residues long. In germline, CDR1 is SEHNR, CDR2 FQNEAQ (reference sequence). Between the trimmed V and J ends, which lost 1 base and 6 bases, there was a span of 9 bases. The DNA for the CDR3 is TGTGCCAGCAGCTTAGAGGGAGGGGATGAAAAACTGTTTTTT. Translation: CASSLEGGDEKLFF.

This clonotype was detected only a few times. This rearrangement joins TRBV5-5 to TRBJ1-4; no clear D. There are 15 residues in the CDR3. CDR1 and CDR2 (germline): SGHKS, YYEKEE (reference sequence). The ends were cut back, 4 bases at V and 5 bases at J, with 15 bases in the middle. The CDR3 here is CASSRETGKNEKLFF. In nucleotides, the CDR3 is TGTGCCAGCAGCAGAGAGACGGGGAAGAATGAAAAACTGTTTTTT.

This clonotype was recorded a few times. The DNA for the CDR3 is TGTGCCAGCAGCCCACAGGGGAACACTGAAGCTTTCTTT. Residues: CASSPQGNTEAFF. The chain links TRBV7-2 to TRBJ1-1; maybe TRBD1 (6 bases). The CDR3 totals 13 residues. The V and J ends lost 5 bases and 1 base respectively, with 8 bases between them. Germline V gives CDR1 SGHTA, CDR2 FQGNSA.

This clonotype was seen many times. This chain joins TRBV11-1 and TRBJ2-2; either TRBD1 or TRBD2 may supply D (5 bases each). Looked up from germline, CDR1 is SGHAT and CDR2 is FQDESV (reference sequence). The CDR3 is made up of 17 amino acids. Trimming shortened V by 5 bases and J by 3 bases, and 19 bases separated the two germline ends. CDR3 DNA: TGTGCCAGCAGCCCCACCCGGGACCTCGGATACACCGGGGAGCTGTTTTTT. Translated: CASSPTRDLGYTGELFF.

V and J are TRBV7-2 and TRBJ2-1; D is ambiguous. The CDR3 is made up of 12 amino acids. The V gene lost 5 bases and the J gene lost 9 bases, with 11 bases spanning the gap. Germline V gene lookup returns CDR1 SGHTA and CDR2 FQGNSA. In DNA, the CDR3 is TGTGCCAGCAGCGTGACGAGAGGTGAGCAGTTCTTC. Its protein product is CASSVTRGEQFF. Filled out from reference TRBV7-2 and TRBJ2-1, the complete variable domain reads GAGVSQSPSNKVTEKGKDVELRCDPISGHTALYWYRQSLGQGLEFLIYFQGNSAPDKSGLPSDRFSAERTGGSVSTLTIQRTQQEDSAVYLCASSVTRGEQFFGPGTRLTVL.

A few counts support this clonotype. The chain uses TRBV12-3 or TRBV12-4 and TRBJ2-1; D might be TRBD1 or TRBD2, each matching 5 bases. This CDR3 spans 18 amino acids. V was shortened by 5 bases and J by 1 base, with 21 bases between the two germline ends. The CDR3 DNA follows: TGTGCCAGCAGTAGCAAGGGACGGAAACCTAATTCCTACAATGAGCAGTTCTTC. Its translation is CASSSKGRKPNSYNEQFF.

This clonotype occurred a few times. The chain's CDR3 is CASSSAINEQFF. The CDR3 coding sequence is TGTGCCAGCAGCTCTGCAATCAATGAGCAGTTCTTC. This chain uses TRBV7-9 with TRBJ2-1; D gene unclear. Trimming took off 4 bases at V and 6 bases at J, with 7 bases between the two ends. The CDR3 has 12 residues. The germline gives CDR1 SEHNR, CDR2 FQNEAQ (reference sequence).

The CDR3 DNA follows: TGTGCCAGCAGCCGGACTTCCGTTATAGCCACAGATACGCAGTATTTT. Translated: CASSRTSVIATDTQYF. The gene calls are TRBV7-2 and TRBJ2-3, with D perhaps matching TRBD2 (5 bases). Germline values: CDR1 SGHTA, CDR2 FQGNSA. CDR3 size: 16 residues. V lost 5 bases and J lost 2, with 17 bases in between. Variable domain in full (rest from reference TRBV7-2 and TRBJ2-3): GAGVSQSPSNKVTEKGKDVELRCDPISGHTALYWYRQSLGQGLEFLIYFQGNSAPDKSGLPSDRFSAERTGGSVSTLTIQRTQQEDSAVYLCASSRTSVIATDTQYFGPGTRLTVL.

This clonotype was observed a handful of times. The chain couples TRBV20-1 to TRBJ2-1, with 9 bases lining up with TRBD1. V dropped 0 bases and J dropped 8; count of bases not matched to a gene: 5. CDR1 and CDR2 from the germline V gene are DFQATT and SNEGSKA (reference sequence). The CDR3 consists of 14 residues. CDR3 protein: CSARDLQGAHEQFF. The DNA of the CDR3 is TGCAGTGCTAGAGATCTACAGGGGGCGCATGAGCAGTTCTTC.